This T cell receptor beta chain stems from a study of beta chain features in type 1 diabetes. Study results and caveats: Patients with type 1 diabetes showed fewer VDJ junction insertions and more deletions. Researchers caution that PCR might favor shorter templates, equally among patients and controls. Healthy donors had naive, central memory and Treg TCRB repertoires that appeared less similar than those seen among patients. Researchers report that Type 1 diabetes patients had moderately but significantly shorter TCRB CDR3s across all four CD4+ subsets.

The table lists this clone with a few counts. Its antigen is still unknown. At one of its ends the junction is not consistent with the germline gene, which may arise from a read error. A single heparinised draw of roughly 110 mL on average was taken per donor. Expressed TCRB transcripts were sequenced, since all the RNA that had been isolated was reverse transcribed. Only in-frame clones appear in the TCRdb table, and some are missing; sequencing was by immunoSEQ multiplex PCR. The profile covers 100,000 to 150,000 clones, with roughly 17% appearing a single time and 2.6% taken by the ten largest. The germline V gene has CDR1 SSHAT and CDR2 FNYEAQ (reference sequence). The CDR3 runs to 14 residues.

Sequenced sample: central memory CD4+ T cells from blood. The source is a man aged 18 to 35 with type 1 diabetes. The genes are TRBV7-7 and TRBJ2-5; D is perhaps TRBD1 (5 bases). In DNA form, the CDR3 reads TGTGCTAGCAGCTTACCAGGGAACCAAGAGACCCAGTACTTC. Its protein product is CASSLPGNQETQYF.